This T cell receptor beta chain was sequenced for a study of blood T cells in healthy people across ages. Regarding the study as a whole: Roughly linearly, TCR beta diversity per million T cells fell as age increased.

This clonotype appeared a few times. The antigen is not known. Germline CDR1 is PRHDT and CDR2 is FYEKMQ (reference sequence). The length of the CDR3 is 15 residues. Trimming pared 4 bases from V and 7 bases from J, leaving 17 bases between. Primers used in a second PCR of about 7 to 11 cycles were a sample-barcoded 5' primer and a J-beta primer mix. A minimum of 2.5 million CDR3-containing paired-end reads was obtained for each sample. One entry per CDR3 protein, called by TCRdb with MiXCR from the 5' RACE reads. The data hold 1.4 million to 1.5 million distinct CDR3 sequences, with around 42% observed a single time.

The chain has TRBV13 and TRBJ2-1; D remains ambiguous. This TCR derives from a woman under 30 in good health. Sequenced material: blood. The CDR3 sequence: CASSSPYYLGNEQFF. CDR3 DNA sequence: TGTGCCAGCAGCTCCCCGTACTATCTGGGGAATGAGCAGTTCTTC.